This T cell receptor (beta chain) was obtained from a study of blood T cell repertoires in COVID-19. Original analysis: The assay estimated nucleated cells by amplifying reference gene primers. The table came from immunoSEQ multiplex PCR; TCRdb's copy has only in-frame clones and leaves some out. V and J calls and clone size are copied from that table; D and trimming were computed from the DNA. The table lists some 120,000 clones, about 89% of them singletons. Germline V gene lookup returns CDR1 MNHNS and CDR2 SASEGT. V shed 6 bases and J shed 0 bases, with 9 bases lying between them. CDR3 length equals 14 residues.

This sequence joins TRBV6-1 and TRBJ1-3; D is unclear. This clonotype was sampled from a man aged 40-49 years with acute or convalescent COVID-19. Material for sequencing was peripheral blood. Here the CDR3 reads CASRESGSGNTIYF. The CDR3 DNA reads TGTGCCAGCAGAGAATCAGGCTCTGGAAACACCATATATTTT.